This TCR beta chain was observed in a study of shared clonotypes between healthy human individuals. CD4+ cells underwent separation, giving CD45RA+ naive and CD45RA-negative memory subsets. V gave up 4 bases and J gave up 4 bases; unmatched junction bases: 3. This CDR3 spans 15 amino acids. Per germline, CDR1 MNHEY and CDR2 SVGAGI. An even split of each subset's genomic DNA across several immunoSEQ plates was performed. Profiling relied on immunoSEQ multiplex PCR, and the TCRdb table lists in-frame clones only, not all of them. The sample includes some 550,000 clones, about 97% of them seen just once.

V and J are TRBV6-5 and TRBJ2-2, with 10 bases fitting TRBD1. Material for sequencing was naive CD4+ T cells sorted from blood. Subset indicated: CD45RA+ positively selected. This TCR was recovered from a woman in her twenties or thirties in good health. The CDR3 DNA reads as TGTGCCAGCAGTTCCGACAGGGGGCTCACCGGGGAGCTGTTTTTT. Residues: CASSSDRGLTGELFF.